The rows below give T cell receptor beta chains drawn from one sample of a study of neoadjuvant nivolumab and ipilimumab in lung cancer. Clones were read by immunoSEQ multiplex PCR, and TCRdb kept only the in-frame ones, dropping some. The sample consists of roughly 28,000 clones, 75% to 85% of them appearing once. Specimen: tumor tissue, collected after neoadjuvant nivolumab, alone or with ipilimumab, at or shortly before surgery. The receptors were sampled from an adult with non-small cell lung cancer. CDR3s include the opening cysteine and the closing phenylalanine or tryptophan. The order of the fields is clone size, D gene, J gene, V gene, CDR3 protein, CDR3 DNA. The D gene is left open where the match is weak. Size is omitted from some rows. Given values are once, few, many or a class for expanded clones.

NA | TRBD1 | TRBJ1-2 | TRBV5-4 | CASSLALQGAGYTF | TGTGCCAGCAGCTTGGCCTTGCAGGGGGCAGGCTACACCTTC
medium-sized | NA | TRBJ2-5 | TRBV28 | CASRRTGSGGETQYF | TGTGCCAGCAGACGGACAGGGTCGGGGGGCGAGACCCAGTACTTC
NA | NA | TRBJ2-1 | TRBV5-3 | CARSPGDLSEYNEQFF | TGTGCCAGAAGCCCGGGGGACCTCTCGGAGTACAATGAGCAGTTCTTC
once | NA | TRBJ1-5 | TRBV28 | CASSWMGSNQPQHF | TGTGCCAGCAGTTGGATGGGAAGCAATCAGCCCCAGCATTTT
few | TRBD2 | TRBJ2-7 | TRBV5-6 | CASSPLAGESYEQYF | TGTGCCAGCAGCCCACTAGCGGGAGAGTCCTACGAGCAGTACTTC
once | NA | TRBJ1-4 | TRBV20-1 | CSAWRERMFF | TGCAGTGCTTGGAGGGAGAGGATGTTTTTT
NA | NA | TRBJ1-2 | TRBV2 | CASSKLHGVPGGDTF | TGTGCCAGCAGTAAACTCCACGGTGTTCCCGGGGGGGACACCTTC
NA | NA | TRBJ2-7 | TRBV11-2 | CASSLSWDEQYF | TGTGCCAGCAGCTTATCTTGGGACGAGCAGTACTTC
NA | TRBD1 | TRBJ2-5 | TRBV7-9 | CASTQGAETQYF | TGTGCCAGCACCCAGGGGGCAGAGACCCAGTACTTC
NA | NA | TRBJ2-1 | TRBV4-1 | CASSQDWASSYNEQFF | TGCGCCAGCAGCCAAGACTGGGCGTCCTCCTACAATGAGCAGTTCTTC
few | TRBD2 | TRBJ2-5 | TRBV29-1 | CSVGLAGQETQYF | TGCAGCGTTGGACTAGCGGGACAAGAGACCCAGTACTTC
NA | TRBD1 | TRBJ2-2 | TRBV5-1 | CASSLDPGGITGELFF | TGCGCCAGCAGCTTGGATCCAGGGGGTATCACCGGGGAGCTGTTTTTT
NA | NA | TRBJ2-3 | TRBV7-2 | CASSLYLGGQTDTQYF | TGTGCCAGCAGCTTATATCTGGGGGGCCAGACAGATACGCAGTATTTT
few | NA | TRBJ1-6 | TRBV6-5 | CATTRVNNSPLHF | TGTGCCACCACGAGGGTTAATAATTCACCCCTCCACTTT
NA | TRBD1 | TRBJ2-3 | TRBV5-4 | CASSPGDRFSTDTQYF | TGTGCCAGCAGCCCCGGGGACAGGTTCTCCACAGATACGCAGTATTTT
NA | TRBD1 | TRBJ2-2 | TRBV18 | CASSPASGQGAGGELFF | TGTGCCAGCTCACCAGCGTCAGGACAGGGGGCCGGCGGGGAGCTGTTTTTT
once | NA | TRBJ2-5 | TRBV29-1 | CSVAWAARVGETQYF | TGCAGCGTTGCCTGGGCAGCCCGTGTTGGGGAGACCCAGTACTTC
NA | TRBD1 | TRBJ1-2 | TRBV5-5 | CASSLPGQGAGYGYTF | TGTGCCAGCAGCTTGCCGGGACAGGGGGCAGGGTATGGCTACACCTTC
NA | NA | TRBJ1-1 | TRBV7-9 | CASSLAQGLGFTEAFF | TGTGCCAGCAGCTTAGCGCAAGGTTTAGGATTCACTGAAGCTTTCTTT
few | NA | TRBJ2-7 | TRBV4-3 | CASSQDQGMEYEQYF | TGCGCCAGCAGCCAAGATCAGGGAATGGAATACGAGCAGTACTTC
NA | NA | TRBJ2-6 | TRBV18 | CASSPLLGPGANVLTF | TGTGCCAGCTCACCACTACTGGGTCCTGGGGCCAACGTCCTGACTTTC
once | NA | TRBJ2-3 | TRBV30 | CAWSVQVITDTQYF | TGTGCCTGGAGTGTACAGGTGATCACAGATACGCAGTATTTT
NA | NA | TRBJ1-1 | TRBV19 | CASRITGMNTEAFF | TGTGCCAGTAGGATTACAGGGATGAACACTGAAGCTTTCTTT
NA | TRBD1 | TRBJ2-2 | TRBV13 | CASSQYRDRGKTGELFF | TGTGCCAGCAGCCAATACCGGGACAGGGGGAAGACCGGGGAGCTGTTTTTT
NA | NA | TRBJ2-5 | TRBV30 | CAWKRVTQETQYF | TGTGCCTGGAAAAGGGTCACCCAAGAGACCCAGTACTTC
NA | NA | TRBJ1-4 | TRBV27 | CASSLLNNEKLFF | TGTGCCAGCAGTTTACTGAATAATGAAAAACTGTTTTTT
NA | NA | TRBJ1-1 | TRBV7-2 | CASSLYGGGNTEAFF | TGTGCCAGCAGCTTATACGGGGGGGGGAACACTGAAGCTTTCTTT
NA | TRBD1 | TRBJ1-2 | TRBV2 | CASSESIQGEGYGYTF | TGTGCCAGCAGTGAAAGTATACAGGGGGAGGGCTATGGCTACACCTTC
once | NA | TRBJ1-2 | TRBV6-4 | CASSDGGGNYGYTF | TGTGCCAGCAGTGACGGGGGCGGAAACTATGGCTACACCTTC
NA | NA | TRBJ2-5 | TRBV6-1 | CASSGSYQETQYF | TGTGCCAGCAGCGGGTCTTACCAAGAGACCCAGTACTTC
once | NA | TRBJ2-1 | TRBV5-6 | CASSPRGIAYNEQFF | TGTGCCAGCAGCCCCCGGGGGATTGCCTACAATGAGCAGTTCTTC
NA | TRBD2 | TRBJ2-2 | TRBV6-6 | CASSYLAGGTGELFF | TGTGCCAGCAGTTACTTAGCGGGAGGAACCGGGGAGCTGTTTTTT
NA | NA | TRBJ2-7 | TRBV7-2 | CASSSGIYEQYF | TGTGCCAGCAGCTCCGGCATCTACGAGCAGTACTTC
NA | TRBD2 | TRBJ2-5 | TRBV5-1 | CASAYLAGGQQETQYF | TGCGCCAGCGCCTATCTAGCGGGGGGCCAACAAGAGACCCAGTACTTC
NA | TRBD2 | TRBJ2-3 | TRBV2 | CASRLAEDTDTQYF | TGTGCCAGTCGACTAGCGGAAGACACAGATACGCAGTATTTT
NA | NA | TRBJ2-1 | TRBV18 | CASSPPASGHNEQFF | TGTGCCAGCTCACCACCTGCTTCTGGGCACAATGAGCAGTTCTTC
NA | TRBD2 | TRBJ2-1 | TRBV18 | CASSPAGGWNEQFF | TGTGCCAGCTCACCTGCGGGGGGCTGGAATGAGCAGTTCTTC
few | NA | TRBJ2-5 | TRBV2 | CASGAIREETQYF | TGTGCCAGCGGGGCCATCCGGGAAGAGACCCAGTACTTC
NA | NA | TRBJ2-3 | TRBV29-1 | CSSSRGDTQYF | TGCAGTTCTTCTCGGGGAGATACGCAGTATTTT
NA | NA | TRBJ1-2 | TRBV6-1 | CASSGVLTANYGYTF | TGTGCCAGCAGTGGGGTATTGACAGCTAACTATGGCTACACCTTC
NA | NA | TRBJ1-5 | TRBV28 | CASSSGEADQPQHF | TGTGCCAGCAGTTCTGGAGAAGCTGATCAGCCCCAGCATTTT
NA | NA | TRBJ1-5 | TRBV7-8 | CASSFQGFEGNQPQHF | TGTGCCAGCAGCTTTCAGGGTTTCGAGGGGAATCAGCCCCAGCATTTT
NA | NA | TRBJ1-5 | TRBV28 | CASSFSRQGNQPQHF | TGTGCCAGCAGTTTTAGTCGCCAGGGAAATCAGCCCCAGCATTTT
NA | TRBD2 | TRBJ2-1 | TRBV6-1 | CASSGGLAGYYNEQFF | TGTGCCAGCAGTGGGGGACTAGCGGGGTACTACAATGAGCAGTTCTTC
NA | TRBD1 | TRBJ1-6 | TRBV27 | CASTEQQGRQVPLHF | TGTGCCAGCACCGAACAACAGGGGCGACAGGTGCCCCTCCACTTT
NA | TRBD1 | TRBJ2-2 | TRBV30 | CAWGTGLAGELFF | TGTGCCTGGGGGACAGGGTTGGCCGGGGAGCTGTTTTTT
NA | TRBD1 | TRBJ2-2 | TRBV5-1 | CASSERQGTGELFF | TGCGCCAGCAGCGAGAGACAGGGCACCGGGGAGCTGTTTTTT
once | NA | TRBJ1-1 | TRBV6-5 | CASSYSGVGTEAFF | TGTGCCAGCAGTTACTCAGGGGTTGGAACTGAAGCTTTCTTT
NA | TRBD1 | TRBJ1-6 | TRBV11-2 | CASSLGQGIYNSPLHF | TGTGCCAGCAGCTTAGGACAGGGGATCTATAATTCACCCCTCCACTTT